This T cell receptor beta chain was profiled in a study of blood T cell repertoires in COVID-19. The repertoire was sequenced with immunoSEQ multiplex PCR; TCRdb's copy has only in-frame clones and lacks some. The repertoire holds fewer than 250,000 clones, about 80% seen once, with 2% to 3% in the top ten. The CDR3 has 16 amino acids. Germline CDR1 SGDLS, CDR2 YYNGEE. V shed 3 bases and J shed 0 bases, with 15 bases lying between them. This sequence joins TRBV9 and TRBJ1-1; weak D call: TRBD1 (6 bases). The sample was peripheral blood. This sequence was found in a woman aged 40 to 50 with active or convalescent COVID-19. The CDR3 DNA reads TGTGCCAGCAGCGGGCGATCCCAGGGGATGAACACTGAAGCTTTCTTT. This codes for CASSGRSQGMNTEAFF.